This entry concerns a single T cell receptor (beta chain). This CDR3 is missing its conserved last phenylalanine or tryptophan, likely due to a read error. The data were obtained in a study of tumor-infiltrating lymphocytes in primary liver carcinoma. In germline, CDR1 is LGHNA, CDR2 YSLEER. V lost 6 bases to trimming and J lost 3 bases, with 18 bases between them. This CDR3 is built from 15 residues. Starting material for RNA and DNA co-extraction consisted of about 17-30 mg of unsorted bulk tissue. Samples were taken from five separate regions (per tumor). Starting material of 450 to 550 ng total RNA yielded TCR beta cDNA via a constant-region primer. For TCR beta, libraries were produced by three nested multiplex PCR rounds using slightly modified ARM-PCR. Forward primers for TRBV1-TRBV30 and a C-beta reverse primer served the first two PCR rounds, at 10 cycles each. TCRdb processed the multiplex PCR reads anew with MiXCR; each CDR3 protein has one entry. The data hold 24,000 or so distinct CDR3 sequences, with 75% to 80% observed a single time.

This chain uses TRBV4-3 with TRBJ2-7; tentatively, D is TRBD1 (6 bases). Sequenced input: liver tumor tissue from sampling region 5. Specified subset: tumor region T5, tumor centre. The TCR comes from a woman in her 30s with primary liver carcinoma and hepatitis B virus infection. This CDR3 is CASRQLQDSFYEQYL. CDR3 nucleotide sequence: TGCGCCAGCAGGCAGCTACAGGACAGCTTCTACGAGCAGTACTTA.